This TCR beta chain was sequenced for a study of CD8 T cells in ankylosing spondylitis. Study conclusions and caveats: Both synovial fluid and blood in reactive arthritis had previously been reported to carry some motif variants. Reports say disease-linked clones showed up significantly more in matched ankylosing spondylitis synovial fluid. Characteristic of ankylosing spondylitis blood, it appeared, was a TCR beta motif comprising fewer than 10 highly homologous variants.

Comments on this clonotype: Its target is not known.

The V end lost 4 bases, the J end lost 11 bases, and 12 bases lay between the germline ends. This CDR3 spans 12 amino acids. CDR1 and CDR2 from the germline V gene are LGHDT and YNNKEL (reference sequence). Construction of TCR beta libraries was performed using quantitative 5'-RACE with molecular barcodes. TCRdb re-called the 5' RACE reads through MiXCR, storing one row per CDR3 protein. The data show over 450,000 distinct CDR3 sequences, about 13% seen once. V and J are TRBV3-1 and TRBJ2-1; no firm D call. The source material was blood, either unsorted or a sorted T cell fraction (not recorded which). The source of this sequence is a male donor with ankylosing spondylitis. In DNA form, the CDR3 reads TGTGCCAGCAGCCCGACGGGCGGAAAGCAGTTCTTC. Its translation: CASSPTGGKQFF.